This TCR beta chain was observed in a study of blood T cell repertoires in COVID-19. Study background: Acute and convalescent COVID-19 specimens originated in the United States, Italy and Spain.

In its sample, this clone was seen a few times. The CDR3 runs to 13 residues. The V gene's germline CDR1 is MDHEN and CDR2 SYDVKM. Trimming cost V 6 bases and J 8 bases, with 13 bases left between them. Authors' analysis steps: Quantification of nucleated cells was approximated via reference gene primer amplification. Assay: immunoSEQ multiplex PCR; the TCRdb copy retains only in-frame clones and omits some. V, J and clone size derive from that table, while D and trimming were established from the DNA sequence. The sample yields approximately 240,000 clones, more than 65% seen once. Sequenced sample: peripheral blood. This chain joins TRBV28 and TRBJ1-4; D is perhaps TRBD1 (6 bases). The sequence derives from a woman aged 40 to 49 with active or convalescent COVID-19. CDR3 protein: CASRTEGEEKLFF. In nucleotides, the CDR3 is TGTGCCAGCAGGACCGAGGGGGAAGAAAAACTGTTTTTT.